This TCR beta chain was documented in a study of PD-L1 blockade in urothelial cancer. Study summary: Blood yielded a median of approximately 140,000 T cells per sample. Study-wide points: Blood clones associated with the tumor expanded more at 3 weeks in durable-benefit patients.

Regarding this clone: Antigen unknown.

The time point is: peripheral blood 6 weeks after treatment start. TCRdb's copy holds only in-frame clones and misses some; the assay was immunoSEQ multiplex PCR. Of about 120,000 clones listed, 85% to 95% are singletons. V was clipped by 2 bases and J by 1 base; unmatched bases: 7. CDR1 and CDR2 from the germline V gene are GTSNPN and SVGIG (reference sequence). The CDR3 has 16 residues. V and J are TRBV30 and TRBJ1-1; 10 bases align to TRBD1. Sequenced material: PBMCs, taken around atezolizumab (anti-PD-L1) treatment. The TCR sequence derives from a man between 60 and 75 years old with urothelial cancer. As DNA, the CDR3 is TGTGCCTGGAGTTGGCGACAGGGGGCGACGAACACTGAAGCTTTCTTT. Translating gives CAWSWRQGATNTEAFF. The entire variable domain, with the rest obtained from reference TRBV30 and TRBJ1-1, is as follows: SQTIHQWPATLVQPVGSPLSLECTVEGTSNPNLYWYRQAAGRGLQLLFYSVGIGQISSEVPQNLSASRPQDRQFILSSKKLLLSDSGFYLCAWSWRQGATNTEAFFGQGTRLTVV.